Each of the 14 T cell receptor beta chains below was sequenced from the same sample in a study of PD-1 blockade in classical Hodgkin lymphoma. No patient escaped relapse after autologous stem cell transplantation, and brentuximab vedotin exposure varied. The method was immunoSEQ multiplex PCR; TCRdb's version includes in-frame clones alone and lacks a portion of them. The sample consists of around 13,000 clones, more than 65% of them appearing once. The material sequenced was peripheral blood mononuclear cells (PBMCs), taken at baseline. These receptors all stem from a human donor with classical Hodgkin lymphoma.

This clone was observed a handful of times. The rearrangement links TRBV27 to TRBJ1-5; the D is unclear. There are 9 residues in the CDR3. Germline loops: CDR1 MNHEY, CDR2 SMNVEV (reference sequence). V dropped 8 bases and J dropped 6 bases, with 2 bases sitting between them. The CDR3 loop is CASGQPQHF. For the CDR3, the DNA is TGTGCCAGCGGTCAGCCCCAGCATTTT.

The chain links TRBV11-2 to TRBJ2-7; D may match TRBD1 or TRBD2 (5 bases each). CDR1 and CDR2 (germline): SGHAT, FQNNGV. The V end was cut by 1 base, the J end by 1 base, with 8 bases between. The CDR3 is 14 amino acids. DNA for the CDR3: TGTGCCAGCAGCTTAGGGGGGAAATCCTACGAGCAGTACTTC. Its translation: CASSLGGKSYEQYF. Full variable domain (outside the CDR3, taken from reference TRBV11-2 and TRBJ2-7): EAGVAQSPRYKIIEKRQSVAFWCNPISGHATLYWYQQILGQGPKLLIQFQNNGVVDDSQLPKDRFSAERLKGVDSTLKIQPAKLEDSAVYLCASSLGGKSYEQYFGPGTRLTVT.

This rearrangement joins TRBV6-1 to TRBJ1-6; D ambiguous. V was cut by 5 bases and J by 13 bases, with 15 bases left in between. The CDR3 is 13 amino acids. Germline CDR1 reads MNHNS; CDR2 reads SASEGT. CDR3 nucleotide sequence: TGTGCCAGCAGTCCAGGCCCGATGGGGCCCCTCCACTTT. This codes for CASSPGPMGPLHF.

This chain links TRBV6-5 with TRBJ2-7, with 11 bases lining up with TRBD1. Looked up from germline, CDR1 is MNHEY and CDR2 is SVGAGI. The CDR3 is made up of 15 amino acids. The V segment lost 4 bases and the J segment 5 bases; nucleotides outside the gene matches: 7. DNA for the CDR3: TGTGCCAGCAGTTCTCTCGGACAGGGGGCCGACGAGCAGTACTTC. It yields the protein CASSSLGQGADEQYF.

The J gene is TRBJ1-1, the V gene TRBV21-1; TRBD1 is the table's D call and was not checked against the DNA. TRBV21-1 is marked as a pseudogene. CDR3 size: 16 residues. The CDR3: CASGVQAPGRGTEAFF. DNA for the CDR3: TGTGCCAGCGGCGTACAGGCTCCCGGACGTGGCACTGAAGCTTTCTTT.

The CDR3 spells CASSFKGWAASGANVLTF. The DNA for the CDR3 is TGCGCCAGCAGCTTTAAGGGCTGGGCAGCATCTGGGGCCAACGTCCTGACTTTC. The rearrangement links TRBV5-1 to TRBJ2-6; no reliable D call. Germline CDR1 reads SGHRS; CDR2 reads YFSETQ. Between the trimmed V and J ends, which lost 2 bases and 1 base, there was a span of 16 bases. The CDR3 covers 18 residues.

The gene calls are TRBV7-6 and TRBJ2-5, with 7 bases aligning to TRBD2. This CDR3 has 14 amino acids. V lost 1 base and J lost 6; bases outside the gene matches: 5. The germline V gene has CDR1 SGHVS and CDR2 FNYEAQ. CDR3 residues: CASSLDQAGKTQYF. The CDR3 coding sequence is TGTGCCAGCAGCTTAGACCAAGCGGGGAAGACCCAGTACTTC. The full variable domain, completed using reference TRBV7-6 and TRBJ2-5, is GAGVSQSPRYKVTKRGQDVALRCDPISGHVSLYWYRQALGQGPEFLTYFNYEAQQDKSGLPNDRFSAERPEGSISTLTIQRTEQRDSAMYRCASSLDQAGKTQYFGPGTRLLVL.

The V gene is TRBV5-1, the J gene TRBJ2-2; D possibly corresponds to TRBD2 (7 bases). CDR3 length: 14 amino acids. Between the trimmed V and J ends, which lost 0 bases and 9 bases, there was a span of 12 bases. Germline V gene lookup returns CDR1 SGHRS and CDR2 YFSETQ. The CDR3 DNA sequence: TGCGCCAGCAGCTTGGCGGGCGGGGGCCGGGAGCTGTTTTTT. It encodes CASSLAGGGRELFF.

CDR3 in amino acids: CASSERRDYKTGELFF. Here the CDR3 DNA reads TGTGCCAGCAGCGAGCGCCGGGACTATAAGACCGGGGAGCTGTTTTTT. This rearrangement joins TRBV21-1 to TRBJ2-2; the D call of TRBD2 is as the table states it, not checked on the DNA. TRBV21-1 is noted as a pseudogene. This CDR3 spans 16 amino acids.

The genes are TRBV7-8 and TRBJ1-4; no clear D. Germline loops: CDR1 SGHVS, CDR2 FQNEAQ. Trimming removed 1 base from V and 7 bases from J, with 7 bases in between. The CDR3 loop spans 13 amino acids. CDR3 sequence: CASSLDEVEKLFF. DNA for the CDR3: TGTGCCAGCAGCTTAGATGAGGTTGAAAAACTGTTTTTT.

This chain joins TRBV5-4 and TRBJ2-2, with a tentative D call TRBD1 (5 bases). In germline, CDR1 is SGHNT, CDR2 YYREEE (reference sequence). V was clipped by 1 base and J by 5 bases, with 9 bases between them. This CDR3 is 14 amino acids long. The CDR3, as DNA: TGTGCCAGCAGCTTGTATCAGGGAACCGGGGAGCTGTTTTTT. Residues: CASSLYQGTGELFF.

V is TRBV19 and J is TRBJ2-1; TRBD2 matches 10 bases. V was clipped by 5 bases and J by 5 bases; unmatched bases: 9. This CDR3 spans 16 amino acids. Per the germline V gene, CDR1 is LNHDA and CDR2 is SQIVND (reference sequence). CDR3 coding DNA: TGTGCCAGTAGTGGTGTAGCGGGGGGACGAGACAATGAGCAGTTCTTC. Protein product: CASSGVAGGRDNEQFF.

This chain uses TRBV6-5 with TRBJ2-7; D is undetermined. Trimming removed 2 bases at V and 0 bases at J, with 8 bases between. Per germline, CDR1 MNHEY and CDR2 SVGAGI. The CDR3 covers 14 residues. The CDR3, as DNA: TGTGCCAGCAGTTACAGGCCGTTCTCCTACGAGCAGTACTTC. As protein: CASSYRPFSYEQYF.

Details on this clone: This same CDR3 is encoded by further DNA sequences in the sample. This chain's CDR3 is CASSLAGGAGADTQYF. As DNA, the CDR3 is TGTGCCAGCAGCTTAGCCGGGGGGGCGGGGGCAGATACGCAGTATTTT. J is TRBJ2-3 and V is TRBV7-2; 8 bases are a match to TRBD2. The V gene's germline CDR1 is SGHTA and CDR2 FQGNSA. J lost 4 bases, V lost 0 bases, and 6 bases had no gene match. The CDR3 is 16 residues long.